This is a list of T cell receptor beta chains from one sample in a study of control samples from healthy donors and cancer patients. Data came from immunoSEQ multiplex PCR; TCRdb stores just in-frame clones and leaves some out. The data hold 75,000 to 100,000 clones, with around 88% observed a single time. Sequenced material: blood. These receptor sequences come from a man aged 25-40 years in good health. Both conserved end residues are part of each CDR3. Each record gives: CDR3 DNA, CDR3 protein, V gene, J gene, clone size, D gene. D genes are given only for firm matches. Only part of the rows carry a size: once, few, many, or a class if the clone is expanded.

TGTGCCAGCAGTTATCGGGTCCCGGGACAAACCTTCTCCTACAATGAGCAGTTCTTC	CASSYRVPGQTFSYNEQFF	TRBV6-2/TRBV6-3	TRBJ2-1	once	.
TGTGCCAGCAGCTTAGAGCAGTTGGATAATTCACCCCTCCACTTT	CASSLEQLDNSPLHF	TRBV7-9	TRBJ1-6	.	.
TGTGCCAGCTCACCATGGGAGCGGTCCTCTAACTATGGCTACACCTTC	CASSPWERSSNYGYTF	TRBV18	TRBJ1-2	.	.
TGTGCCAGCAGCCAATTTTCGACGGGAGTTAATGAGCAGTTCTTC	CASSQFSTGVNEQFF	TRBV3-1/TRBV3-2	TRBJ2-1	.	.
TGCGCCAGCAGCCAAGACAGCTACACCATATATTTT	CASSQDSYTIYF	TRBV4-3	TRBJ1-3	.	.
TGTGCCAGCAGTTTTGGGGGACAGCCCCAGCATTTT	CASSFGGQPQHF	TRBV12-3/TRBV12-4	TRBJ1-5	.	.
TGTGCCAGCAGCTTAGGGGGGGATACGCAGTATTTT	CASSLGGDTQYF	TRBV11-1	TRBJ2-3	.	.
TGTGCCAGCAGCCAGGGACAGGCCCCCTACGAGCAGTACTTC	CASSQGQAPYEQYF	TRBV6-6	TRBJ2-7	.	TRBD1
TGTGCCAGTAGTAAGGGAACAGGTGGAAGCTATGGCTACACCTTC	CASSKGTGGSYGYTF	TRBV19	TRBJ1-2	.	.
TGTGCCAGCAGCTTGTACAATGAGCAGTTCTTC	CASSLYNEQFF	TRBV5-5	TRBJ2-1	once	.
TGTGCCAGTAGTACCTTCGACAGGGGGCGTGGCTACACCTTC	CASSTFDRGRGYTF	TRBV19	TRBJ1-2	.	TRBD1
TGTGCCAGCAGTTCTGTTAGGGGAATCTACGAGCAGTACTTC	CASSSVRGIYEQYF	TRBV6-5	TRBJ2-7	.	.
TGTGCCATCAGTCCGGATAGGGATCAGCCCCAGCATTTT	CAISPDRDQPQHF	TRBV10-3	TRBJ1-5	once	.
TGTGCCAGCAGCCAAGGCCTTACTAATCAGCCCCAGCATTTT	CASSQGLTNQPQHF	TRBV3-1/TRBV3-2	TRBJ1-5	few	.
TGTGCCAGCAGCCCTACAGGGGCCCCCACCGGGGAGCTGTTTTTT	CASSPTGAPTGELFF	TRBV6-4	TRBJ2-2	.	TRBD1
TGCGCCAGCAGCCACATGGAGGGGGGATTGGGTGAGCAGTTCTTC	CASSHMEGGLGEQFF	TRBV5-1	TRBJ2-1	.	.
TGTGCCAGCAGTCCCCTAGAAGTGCGATACAATGAGCAGTTCTTC	CASSPLEVRYNEQFF	TRBV6-5	TRBJ2-1	.	.
TGTGCCAGCAGTTTCACAGAGTCCTACGAGCAGTACTTC	CASSFTESYEQYF	TRBV6-2/TRBV6-3	TRBJ2-7	few	.
TGTGCCAGCGCCGGTGGGACAGGGGGCGGCCAGCCCCAGCATTTT	CASAGGTGGGQPQHF	TRBV6-5	TRBJ1-5	.	TRBD1
TGTGCCAGCAGCCCGCTTAAGGGCACAGATACGCAGTATTTT	CASSPLKGTDTQYF	TRBV7-2	TRBJ2-3	once	.
TGTGCCAGCAGCCAGAGCGGGGGCGGATTCGAGCAGTACTTC	CASSQSGGGFEQYF	TRBV11-2	TRBJ2-7	.	TRBD2
TGTGCCAGCAGTTTATCGAGGGTTCTGGGCGAGCAGTACTTC	CASSLSRVLGEQYF	TRBV27	TRBJ2-7	.	.
TGCGCCAGCAGCCAAGATCGGGGACAAGTGAAAACTGAAGCTTTCTTT	CASSQDRGQVKTEAFF	TRBV4-1	TRBJ1-1	once	.
TGTGCCTGGAGTGTACGAATTGGCAGAAGTATCCGTGAAGCTTTCTTT	CAWSVRIGRSIREAFF	TRBV30	TRBJ1-1	.	.
TGTGCCAGTAGTATCCGTAATGAGCAGTTCTTC	CASSIRNEQFF	TRBV19	TRBJ2-1	.	.
TGCGCCAGCAGCCAAACAGGGAACACTGAAGCTTTCTTT	CASSQTGNTEAFF	TRBV4-3	TRBJ1-1	.	.
TGTGCCGCCTCGGGAGCAGGGGAGGGCTACACCTTC	CAASGAGEGYTF	TRBV24-1	TRBJ1-2	once	.
TGTGCCAGCAGTTATGGTAGGCAGGGCGAGCAGTACTTC	CASSYGRQGEQYF	TRBV6-2/TRBV6-3	TRBJ2-7	.	.
TGTGCCAGCAGCGGACAGTCTTATAATTCACCCCTCCACTTT	CASSGQSYNSPLHF	TRBV2	TRBJ1-6	.	.
TGTGCCAGCAGCCAATCGGCGGGAGGGCCAGAGAATGAGCAGTTCTTC	CASSQSAGGPENEQFF	TRBV16	TRBJ2-1	.	TRBD2
TGTGCCAGCAGCTTTAGCGGGACTTACGAGCAGTACTTC	CASSFSGTYEQYF	TRBV11-2	TRBJ2-7	.	TRBD2
TGCGCCAGCAGCCAAAGGGGCGCGACTACAGATACGCAGTATTTT	CASSQRGATTDTQYF	TRBV4-1	TRBJ2-3	.	.
TGCGCCAGCAGCTTGGGAGAAGGGTTGGAGACAGGGGGTGCAGCAGATACGCAGTATTTT	CASSLGEGLETGGAADTQYF	TRBV5-1	TRBJ2-3	.	TRBD1